This entry concerns a single TCR beta chain. Its antigen is currently unknown. These data come from a study of T cell responses to AZD1222 COVID-19 vaccine. Regarding the study as a whole: Just 5 to 7 people given AZD1222 tested seropositive at baseline.

Clones were sequenced by immunoSEQ multiplex PCR, and TCRdb holds only the in-frame ones, with some missing. This sample has roughly 55,000 clones; 80% to 90% occur once, and the top ten carry less than 2%. The CDR3 length is 14 residues. The germline V and J ends were trimmed by 3 bases and 5 bases, with 14 bases remaining between them. Germline V gene data show CDR1 as SGHRS and CDR2 as YFSETQ. The sequences come from peripheral blood, collected on day 0 of AZD1222 vaccination. The chain carries TRBV5-1 and TRBJ1-1; D remains ambiguous. The sequence was obtained from an adult in good health. The CDR3 region has the DNA TGCGCCAGCAGCTCCGGGTCCGGAATAACTGAAGCTTTCTTT. Translated: CASSSGSGITEAFF.